This T cell receptor (beta chain) was identified during a study of T cell responses to AZD1222 COVID-19 vaccine. There are 15 residues in the CDR3. The trim removed 9 bases at V and 4 bases at J, leaving 12 bases unmatched. Per germline, CDR1 SGHVS and CDR2 FQNEAQ. Profiled with immunoSEQ multiplex PCR; TCRdb holds only in-frame clones, not every one. The table records 100,000 to 120,000 clones, roughly 82% of them present only once. General observations from the study: The study identified only six AZD1222 recipients as seropositive at baseline. Sampling captured repertoires only after the peak T cell response.

Concerning this clone itself: The antigen is undetermined.

The input for sequencing was peripheral blood, taken on day 0 of AZD1222 vaccination. This chain joins TRBV7-8 and TRBJ2-3; 8 nucleotides line up with TRBD2. The receptor was derived from an adult in good health. Written as DNA, the CDR3 is TGTGCCAGTTGGATCGGGGGGGGGATCGCAGATACGCAGTATTTT. As protein: CASWIGGGIADTQYF. The full variable domain, rest sourced from reference TRBV7-8 and TRBJ2-3, is GAGVSQSPRYKVAKRGQDVALRCDPISGHVSLFWYQQALGQGPEFLTYFQNEAQLDKSGLPSDRFFAERPEGSVSTLKIQRTQQEDSAVYLCASWIGGGIADTQYFGPGTRLTVL.